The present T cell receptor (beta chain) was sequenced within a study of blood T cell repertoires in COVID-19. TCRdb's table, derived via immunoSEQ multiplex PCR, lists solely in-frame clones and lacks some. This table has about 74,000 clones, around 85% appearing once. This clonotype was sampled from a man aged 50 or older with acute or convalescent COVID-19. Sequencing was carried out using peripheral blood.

This CDR3 reads CASSLFDRVSTEAFF. The CDR3 region has the DNA TGCGCCAGCAGCTTGTTCGACAGGGTAAGCACTGAAGCTTTCTTT. The chain is built from TRBV5-1 and TRBJ1-1; 7 nucleotides line up with TRBD1. The CDR3 covers 15 residues. Germline assignment: CDR1 SGHRS and CDR2 YFSETQ. V lost 1 base to trimming and J lost 4 bases; unmatched junction nucleotides: 7.